The sequence of this TCR beta chain was determined in a study of Ad26.COV2.S vaccination and SARS-CoV-2 variants. Background on the study: Administration of Ad26.COV2.S was intramuscular, either once or twice 56 days apart. Study conclusions and caveats: Placebo recipients had lower spike-specific TCR breadth than vaccine recipients.

Treatment described: around 19 received Ad26.COV2.S at low or high dose, single or two shots; roughly five received placebo; per-sample allocation not given. Sampling was done on day 63 after the first vaccine or placebo injection. Wuhan-strain spike was delivered by a replication-incompetent Ad26 vector. As for this clone: The target antigen is unknown. Other DNA variants within this sample encode the same CDR3.

Libraries were prepared by immunoSEQ multiplex PCR; TCRdb keeps only in-frame clonotypes and omits some of them. There are 350,000 to 400,000 clones in the sample; more than 85% occur only once, and under 4% lies in the top ten. Looked up from germline, CDR1 is LNHDA and CDR2 is SQIVND (reference sequence). The germline V and J ends were trimmed by 3 bases and 1 base, with 6 bases remaining between them. This CDR3 comprises 13 residues. The origin of this receptor is a person between 18 and 59 years old who received the Ad26.COV2.S COVID-19 vaccine or a placebo. The chain links TRBV19 to TRBJ1-1; perhaps TRBD1 as D (5 bases). The input for sequencing was peripheral blood, taken in a trial of Ad26.COV2.S vaccine versus placebo. The CDR3 is CASSITGNTEAFF. CDR3 nucleotide sequence: TGTGCCAGTAGTATCACAGGGAACACTGAAGCTTTCTTT.